This T cell receptor (beta chain) was obtained from a study of blood T cell repertoires in COVID-19. Study in general: Whether acute or convalescent, the COVID-19 samples came from the United States, Italy and Spain. T cells, B-cell-depleted T cells, or PBMCs provided the cDNA or gDNA that served as material.

Patients from Seattle were sampled longitudinally, starting during active infection. Sequencing used immunoSEQ multiplex PCR; TCRdb keeps in-frame clones, though not all of them. This table holds 100,000 to 150,000 clones, roughly 90% found once. The CDR3 runs 15 residues. After removal of 6 bases from V and 5 bases from J, the junction contained 8 bases not matched to a gene. CDR1 is ENHRY and CDR2 is SYGVKD in the germline V gene. This rearrangement joins TRBV10-3 to TRBJ2-2; 8 bases agree with TRBD1. The specimen sequenced was peripheral blood. The receptor's source is a man in his forties or fifties with COVID-19, enrolled during active disease. The CDR3 reads CAIRDGQGGTGELFF. The CDR3 bases are TGTGCCATCAGAGATGGACAGGGAGGAACCGGGGAGCTGTTTTTT.